The text below deals with one T cell receptor (beta chain). The target antigen is unknown. Constant-region reverse primers amplified full-length variable regions, followed by semi-nested Nested Universal Primer A PCR. TCRdb ran MiXCR on the 5' RACE reads and lists one entry per CDR3 protein. Among 62,000 or so distinct CDR3 sequences listed, under 25% were seen once. Memory CD4+ cells were defined as CD4+CD45RO+CD25-. Study observations and caveats: In terms of TCR gene usage, tumor memory CD4+ T cells clustered together with blood and lymph node memory CD4+ cells, as well as with lymph node naive CD4+ cells. Tumor Treg TCRs overlapped most with tumor naive CD4+ cells.

CDR1 is SGHAT and CDR2 is FQNNGV in the germline V gene. Trimming took 0 bases from V and 0 from J, leaving 8 bases between them. This CDR3 comprises 15 residues. The J gene is TRBJ1-1, the V gene TRBV11-2; D not certain. Sequencing was done on a sample of memory CD4+ T cells sorted from a lymph node. The subset was: memory CD4+ T cells, CD4+CD45RO+CD25-. The origin of this receptor is a female donor with breast cancer. The CDR3 DNA follows: TGTGCCAGCAGCTTAGATGGATACATGAACACTGAAGCTTTCTTT. Protein product: CASSLDGYMNTEAFF.